Listed below are T cell receptor beta chains from one sample, sequenced in a study of PD-1 blockade in classical Hodgkin lymphoma. Generated by immunoSEQ multiplex PCR, the TCRdb table keeps only in-frame clones and is missing some. The sample has around 23,000 clones, about 85% seen once. Sequenced material: peripheral blood mononuclear cells (PBMCs), taken before the fourth cycle of nivolumab. These receptors were collected from a human donor with classical Hodgkin lymphoma. The CDR3 runs from the conserved cysteine through the conserved F or W. The D gene is left open where the match is weak. Clone size, where shown, is once, few, many, or a class for clones that have expanded.

d_gene	abundance	v_gene	j_gene	CDR3aa	CDR3nt
-	-	TRBV18	TRBJ1-4	CASSPGVGEKLFF	TGTGCCAGCTCACCAGGGGTAGGGGAAAAACTGTTTTTT
-	-	TRBV29-1	TRBJ1-1	CSVVGLENTEAFF	TGCAGCGTTGTAGGGCTCGAGAACACTGAAGCTTTCTTT
-	once	TRBV4-1	TRBJ2-5	CASSQDPPGMETQYF	TGCGCCAGCAGCCAAGACCCCCCGGGGATGGAGACCCAGTACTTC
-	-	TRBV5-6	TRBJ2-4	CASSLIASIQYF	TGTGCCAGCAGCTTAATAGCTTCCATTCAGTACTTC
TRBD1	-	TRBV7-3	TRBJ2-7	CASSLTGQPNYEQYF	TGTGCCAGCAGCTTAACGGGACAGCCAAACTACGAGCAGTACTTC
-	once	TRBV7-3	TRBJ2-3	CASSLMGYQATDTQYF	TGTGCCAGCAGCTTAATGGGGTATCAGGCCACAGATACGCAGTATTTT
-	-	TRBV6-6	TRBJ2-3	CASSSADTQYF	TGTGCCAGCAGTAGCGCAGATACGCAGTATTTT
TRBD2	-	TRBV10-3	TRBJ2-5	CAISSGTSASETQYF	TGTGCCATCAGCTCCGGGACTAGCGCCTCAGAGACCCAGTACTTC
-	-	TRBV4-3	TRBJ1-3	CASSQEGGSGNTIYF	TGCGCCAGCAGCCAAGAGGGTGGCTCTGGAAACACCATATATTTT
-	-	TRBV7-3	TRBJ2-5	CASSSQVGGQETQYF	TGTGCCAGCAGCTCGCAAGTAGGGGGCCAAGAGACCCAGTACTTC
TRBD2	-	TRBV19	TRBJ2-5	CASSSGTSRMETQYF	TGTGCCAGTAGTAGTGGGACTAGCAGAATGGAGACCCAGTACTTC
TRBD1	-	TRBV29-1	TRBJ2-2	CSVRTGNTGELFF	TGCAGCGTCAGGACAGGGAACACCGGGGAGCTGTTTTTT
-	-	TRBV28	TRBJ2-7	CASRPRLANTYEQYF	TGTGCCAGCAGACCCCGCCTAGCGAACACCTACGAGCAGTACTTC
-	-	TRBV7-9	TRBJ1-2	CASSTGQFIDGYTF	TGTGCCAGCAGCACCGGACAGTTTATCGACGGCTACACCTTC
-	-	TRBV2	TRBJ1-1	CASSEPGVETEAFF	TGTGCCAGCAGTGAACCGGGAGTTGAGACTGAAGCTTTCTTT
-	-	TRBV18	TRBJ1-5	CASSPLEGQPQHF	TGTGCCAGCTCACCATTGGAGGGTCAGCCCCAGCATTTT
TRBD1	-	TRBV6-5	TRBJ2-2	CASSYFGQGAGELFF	TGTGCCAGCAGTTACTTCGGACAGGGGGCCGGGGAGCTGTTTTTT
-	-	TRBV19	TRBJ1-2	CASRMTVSNYGYTF	TGTGCCAGTAGGATGACAGTTTCTAACTATGGCTACACCTTC
-	-	TRBV25-1	TRBJ1-4	CASSEGQKGKLFF	TGTGCCAGCAGTGAGGGTCAGAAAGGAAAACTGTTTTTT
-	-	TRBV7-2	TRBJ2-7	CASSIRRLTSRNEQYF	TGTGCCAGCAGCATCAGACGGCTGACCTCTAGAAACGAGCAGTACTTC
-	-	TRBV6-5	TRBJ1-2	CASSYPVGSYGYTF	TGTGCCAGCAGTTACCCAGTCGGATCCTATGGCTACACCTTC
TRBD2	-	TRBV18	TRBJ2-7	CASSLSSGRYEQYF	TGTGCCAGCTCACTGTCTAGCGGGAGGTACGAGCAGTACTTC
-	once	TRBV9	TRBJ2-7	CASSVETAHAYEQYF	TGTGCCAGCAGCGTAGAGACAGCTCATGCCTACGAGCAGTACTTC
-	-	TRBV2	TRBJ1-1	CASRALEGGNTEAFF	TGTGCCAGCAGGGCGCTGGAGGGGGGCAACACTGAAGCTTTCTTT
-	-	TRBV29-1	TRBJ1-1	CSATLLGNTEAFF	TGCAGCGCAACTTTACTGGGGAACACTGAAGCTTTCTTT
-	-	TRBV7-3	TRBJ2-2	CASSLSREPYTGELFF	TGTGCCAGCAGCCTCTCCCGAGAGCCCTACACCGGGGAGCTGTTTTTT
TRBD1	-	TRBV5-1	TRBJ2-3	CASSPTGEDTQYF	TGCGCCAGCAGTCCGACAGGGGAAGATACGCAGTATTTT
-	medium-sized	TRBV9	TRBJ1-5	CASSTLDSNQPQHF	TGTGCCAGCAGCACACTAGATAGCAATCAGCCCCAGCATTTT
-	-	TRBV28	TRBJ1-1	CASSLFGWYTEAFF	TGTGCCAGCAGTTTATTTGGCTGGTACACTGAAGCTTTCTTT
TRBD1	-	TRBV28	TRBJ1-1	CASSRGTVMPNTEAFF	TGTGCCAGCAGTAGGGGGACAGTGATGCCGAACACTGAAGCTTTCTTT
-	-	TRBV7-3	TRBJ1-1	CASSLNAPPNTEAFF	TGTGCCAGCAGCTTAAATGCGCCCCCGAACACTGAAGCTTTCTTT
TRBD1	-	TRBV29-1	TRBJ2-1	CSVDRDRDEQFF	TGCAGCGTTGACCGAGACAGGGATGAGCAGTTCTTC
TRBD1	-	TRBV7-8	TRBJ2-7	CASRQGYEQYF	TGTGCCAGTCGACAGGGTTACGAGCAGTACTTC
TRBD2	-	TRBV19	TRBJ2-7	CASSIGPSGSYEQYF	TGTGCCAGTAGTATAGGTCCTAGCGGGAGCTACGAGCAGTACTTC
TRBD1	-	TRBV6-6	TRBJ1-4	CASSVGQGQTNEKLFF	TGTGCCAGCAGTGTAGGACAGGGCCAAACTAATGAAAAACTGTTTTTT
-	-	TRBV4-3	TRBJ2-5	CASSQEYRARETQYF	TGCGCCAGCAGCCAAGAATACAGGGCGCGGGAGACCCAGTACTTC
-	-	TRBV7-8	TRBJ2-1	CASSLETYRSYNEQFF	TGTGCCAGCAGCTTAGAGACCTACCGCTCCTACAATGAGCAGTTCTTC
TRBD1	-	TRBV9	TRBJ2-2	CASSPRTGGTGELFF	TGTGCCAGCAGCCCTCGGACAGGGGGCACCGGGGAGCTGTTTTTT
TRBD2	-	TRBV29-1	TRBJ2-7	CSVAAGDYEQYF	TGCAGCGTTGCCGCGGGGGACTACGAGCAGTACTTC
-	-	TRBV6-5	TRBJ1-1	CASSPNAGTEAFF	TGTGCCAGCAGTCCAAACGCGGGAACTGAAGCTTTCTTT
-	-	TRBV30	TRBJ2-7	CAWSVDSYSEQYF	TGTGCCTGGAGTGTTGACTCTTACTCCGAGCAGTACTTC
TRBD1	-	TRBV19	TRBJ1-5	CASRGTGNQPQHF	TGTGCCAGTAGGGGGACAGGGAATCAGCCCCAGCATTTT
-	few	TRBV9	TRBJ1-1	CASSVGGPTEAFF	TGTGCCAGCAGCGTAGGTGGGCCCACTGAAGCTTTCTTT
-	-	TRBV7-9	TRBJ1-1	CASTNLGTEAFF	TGTGCCAGCACCAACCTCGGCACTGAAGCTTTCTTT
TRBD1	-	TRBV6-6	TRBJ1-3	CASSNLGQGGNTIYF	TGTGCCAGCAGTAACTTGGGACAGGGGGGAAACACCATATATTTT
TRBD2	once	TRBV4-1	TRBJ2-5	CASSQDLDLAGVRETQYF	TGCGCCAGCAGCCAAGATCTTGATCTAGCGGGGGTGAGGGAGACCCAGTACTTC
-	-	TRBV10-3	TRBJ1-6	CAISESSYDSPLHF	TGTGCCATCAGTGAGTCGAGTTATGATTCACCCCTCCACTTT
TRBD2	-	TRBV15	TRBJ2-1	CATSGPGLADNEQFF	TGTGCCACCAGCGGCCCGGGACTAGCGGACAATGAGCAGTTCTTC
-	-	TRBV5-8	TRBJ1-5	CASSLAGGEHQPQHF	TGTGCCAGCAGCTTGGCCGGGGGCGAGCATCAGCCCCAGCATTTT
TRBD1	medium-sized	TRBV10-3	TRBJ1-5	CAIGTGDSNQPQHF	TGTGCCATTGGGACAGGGGATAGCAATCAGCCCCAGCATTTT
TRBD1	-	TRBV5-1	TRBJ1-1	CASSHGTENTEAFF	TGCGCCAGCAGCCACGGGACAGAGAACACTGAAGCTTTCTTT
TRBD1	-	TRBV2	TRBJ2-1	CASRSGRGPYNEQFF	TGTGCCAGCAGGTCGGGCAGGGGGCCATACAATGAGCAGTTCTTC
-	-	TRBV19	TRBJ1-4	CASSVPGQGREKLFF	TGTGCCAGTAGTGTGCCGGGACAAGGGAGGGAAAAACTGTTTTTT
TRBD1	-	TRBV18	TRBJ2-1	CASSPPGTVRRGNEQFF	TGTGCCAGCTCACCACCGGGGACAGTCCGTCGTGGCAATGAGCAGTTCTTC
TRBD1	-	TRBV11-1	TRBJ1-2	CASSLRGQGAYGYTF	TGTGCCAGCAGCTTAAGGGGACAGGGGGCCTATGGCTACACCTTC
-	-	TRBV7-9	TRBJ2-7	CASSYRDGSYEQYF	TGTGCCAGCAGCTATCGGGACGGCTCCTACGAGCAGTACTTC
-	-	TRBV30	TRBJ1-6	CAWSSTHSGSSYNSPLHF	TGTGCCTGGAGTTCCACCCATTCAGGGAGTTCCTATAATTCACCCCTCCACTTT
-	-	TRBV21-1	TRBJ2-1	CASSKLKISGRTYNEQFF	TGTGCCAGCAGCAAGCTCAAGATTAGCGGGAGGACCTACAATGAGCAGTTCTTC
-	-	TRBV7-9	TRBJ1-1	CASRLIDSTEAFF	TGTGCCAGCAGGCTGATTGATAGCACTGAAGCTTTCTTC